These 30 T cell receptor beta chains originate from one sample sequenced in a study of blood T cell repertoires in COVID-19. The protocol was immunoSEQ multiplex PCR, while the TCRdb copy is restricted to in-frame clones and leaves out a portion. The sample records some 170,000 clones, about four fifths being singletons. The sequenced material came from peripheral blood. These receptors were obtained from a woman between 40 and 50 years old with COVID-19, enrolled during active disease.

This clone has only one observation. The chain couples TRBV29-1 to TRBJ2-1; maybe TRBD1 (6 bases). The CDR3 runs 14 residues. Germline V CDR1 and CDR2: SQVTM, ANQGSEA. V was shortened by 7 bases and J by 0 bases, with 13 bases between the two germline ends. The DNA of the CDR3 is TGCAGCGCCCAGATGGGGGCCTCCTACAATGAGCAGTTCTTC. Translating gives CSAQMGASYNEQFF.

The gene calls are TRBV6-5 and TRBJ1-1; 9 nucleotides match TRBD1. Germline assignment: CDR1 MNHEY and CDR2 SVGAGI. The CDR3 consists of 13 residues. V gave up 6 bases and J gave up 3 bases; unmatched junction bases: 2. The CDR3 here is CASSRDRDTEAFF. CDR3 DNA: TGTGCCAGCAGCCGGGACAGGGACACTGAAGCTTTCTTT.

The gene calls are TRBV6-5 and TRBJ2-3, with D perhaps TRBD1 (5 bases). The length of the CDR3 is 15 residues. Trimming shortened V by 7 bases and J by 0 bases, and 14 bases separated the two germline ends. CDR1 and CDR2 from the germline V gene are MNHEY and SVGAGI. The CDR3: CASTRVDRSTDTQYF. CDR3 nucleotides: TGTGCCAGCACTCGTGTAGACAGAAGCACAGATACGCAGTATTTT.

This sequence joins TRBV3-1 (or the pseudogene TRBV3-2) and TRBJ2-5; TRBD1 might be the D (6 bases). The germline V gene has CDR1 LGHDT and CDR2 YNNKEL (reference sequence). V lost 3 bases and J lost 7, with 15 bases in between. The CDR3 length is 14 residues. CDR3 sequence reads: CASSQRTARGTQYF. The DNA of the CDR3 is TGTGCCAGCAGCCAGAGGACAGCTAGGGGGACCCAGTACTTC.

CDR3 sequence reads: CASSPGLVYEQYF. Written as DNA, the CDR3 is TGCGCCAGCAGCCCGGGACTAGTGTACGAGCAGTACTTC. The chain recombines TRBV10-2 with TRBJ2-7; 8 bases are a match to TRBD2. CDR1 is WSHSY and CDR2 is SAAADI in the germline V gene. The V segment lost 6 bases and the J segment 4 bases; nucleotides outside the gene matches: 5. The CDR3 totals 13 residues.

This clone appeared once. The chain has TRBV5-6 and TRBJ2-5, with D perhaps matching TRBD1 (5 bases). This CDR3 has 14 amino acids. CDR1 and CDR2 from the germline V gene are SGHDT and YYEEEE. V dropped 1 base and J dropped 2 bases, with 9 bases sitting between them. The CDR3 loop is CASSLLTEQETQYF. In DNA, the CDR3 is TGTGCCAGCAGCTTGCTGACAGAACAAGAGACCCAGTACTTC. The full variable domain, in which reference TRBV5-6 and TRBJ2-5 provide the parts outside the CDR3, is DAGVTQSPTHLIKTRGQQVTLRCSPKSGHDTVSWYQQALGQGPQFIFQYYEEEERQRGNFPDRFSGHQFPNYSSELNVNALLLGDSALYLCASSLLTEQETQYFGPGTRLLVL.

A single count supports this clone. This rearrangement joins TRBV6-6 to TRBJ1-2; a weak D match, TRBD1 (5 bases). V dropped 2 bases and J dropped 10 bases, with 11 bases sitting between them. CDR3 size: 12 residues. CDR1 MNHNY and CDR2 SVGAGI come from the germline V gene (reference sequence). In nucleotides, the CDR3 is TGTGCCAGCAGTTACCTTGGGGGGTACTACACCTTC. It translates to CASSYLGGYYTF.

This chain uses TRBV27 with TRBJ2-3; perhaps TRBD1 as D (8 bases). The ends were cut back, 4 bases at V and 2 bases at J, with 22 bases in the middle. This CDR3 has 18 residues. CDR1 is MNHEY and CDR2 is SMNVEV in the germline V gene (reference sequence). The CDR3, as DNA: TGTGCCAGCAGTTCCCAGGGGGCGGGCGGGAGATACACAGATACGCAGTATTTT. Translation: CASSSQGAGGRYTDTQYF.

V is TRBV6-5 and J is TRBJ1-5, with D perhaps matching TRBD1 (5 bases). From germline, CDR1 is MNHEY and CDR2 SVGAGI. Trimming took 6 bases from V and 6 from J, leaving 18 bases between them. CDR3 length: 15 residues. CDR3 sequence reads: CASRGGEGAGQPQHF. The CDR3 DNA is TGTGCCAGCAGGGGGGGAGAGGGCGCGGGTCAGCCCCAGCATTTT.

This clone has more than one count but fewer than ten. This chain joins TRBV27 and TRBJ1-5; D unclear. The CDR3 contains 13 residues. V lost 0 bases, J lost 6 bases, and 6 bases lay in between. CDR1 is MNHEY and CDR2 is SMNVEV in the germline V gene (reference sequence). CDR3 residues: CASSLSLSQPQHF. CDR3 in DNA: TGTGCCAGCAGTTTATCACTGAGTCAGCCCCAGCATTTT.

This chain uses TRBV5-6 with TRBJ2-2; D is perhaps TRBD2 (6 bases). This CDR3 has 15 amino acids. Germline CDR1 is SGHDT and CDR2 is YYEEEE. The V gene lost 0 bases and the J gene lost 3 bases, with 9 bases spanning the gap. CDR3 protein: CASSLVRDYTGELFF. The CDR3 DNA follows: TGTGCCAGCAGCTTGGTCAGGGACTACACCGGGGAGCTGTTTTTT.

The chain employs TRBV29-1 and TRBJ2-2, with a tentative D call TRBD1 (6 bases). The CDR3 totals 13 residues. Trimming pared 2 bases from V and 6 bases from J, leaving 10 bases between. The germline V gene has CDR1 SQVTM and CDR2 ANQGSEA. This CDR3 is CSVEIQGPGELFF. CDR3 DNA: TGCAGCGTTGAAATACAGGGACCCGGGGAGCTGTTTTTT.

V usage is TRBV5-6 and J usage is TRBJ1-2; 8 nucleotides align to TRBD1. The V gene's germline CDR1 is SGHDT and CDR2 YYEEEE. This CDR3 is 14 amino acids long. Trimming took 4 bases from V and 1 from J; bases not matched to a gene: 3. The CDR3 spells CASSGTGRNYGYTF. CDR3 nucleotides: TGTGCCAGCAGCGGGACAGGCCGTAACTATGGCTACACCTTC.

This CDR3 reads CASSSWGDEQFF. The DNA of the CDR3 is TGTGCCAGTAGTTCGTGGGGGGATGAGCAGTTCTTC. The V gene is TRBV19, the J gene TRBJ2-1; possible D gene TRBD2, 6 bases. Per germline, CDR1 LNHDA and CDR2 SQIVND (reference sequence). The ends were cut back, 5 bases at V and 8 bases at J, with 10 bases in the middle. The CDR3 covers 12 residues. Combining the CDR3 with reference TRBV19 and TRBJ2-1 gives the whole variable domain DGGITQSPKYLFRKEGQNVTLSCEQNLNHDAMYWYRQDPGQGLRLIYYSQIVNDFQKGDIAEGYSVSREKKESFPLTVTSAQKNPTAFYLCASSSWGDEQFFGPGTRLTVL.

The chain recombines TRBV27 with TRBJ2-7, with a possible D match to TRBD1 (5 bases). Trimming cost V 2 bases and J 3 bases, with 11 bases left between them. The CDR3 totals 14 residues. Germline-derived CDR1 and CDR2 are MNHEY and SMNVEV (reference sequence). The CDR3, as DNA: TGTGCCAGCAGTTTACAGGGTGGTGGCTACGAGCAGTACTTC. Translating it yields CASSLQGGGYEQYF.

V gene TRBV4-2 combines with J gene TRBJ2-1; TRBD2 is a possible D gene (5 bases). Germline V lookup: CDR1 LGHNA, CDR2 YNFKEQ. V lost 5 bases to trimming and J lost 6 bases, with 8 bases between them. The CDR3 contains 12 residues. The CDR3 coding sequence is TGTGCCAGCAGCGGACTGTTCAATGAGCAGTTCTTC. This gives the protein CASSGLFNEQFF.

This clone was observed once. The chain combines TRBV27 with TRBJ2-5; 7 nucleotides agree with TRBD1. V was clipped by 5 bases and J by 5 bases; unmatched bases: 11. CDR1 and CDR2 from the germline V gene are MNHEY and SMNVEV (reference sequence). This CDR3 region has 15 residues. CDR3 in amino acids: CASSPGQSSAETQYF. CDR3 DNA: TGTGCCAGCAGTCCGGGACAGTCATCAGCTGAGACCCAGTACTTC.

V is TRBV5-1 and J is TRBJ2-7; a weak D match, TRBD1 (7 bases). CDR3 size: 14 residues. Trimming left V 5 bases short and J 1 base short, with 13 bases between. The germline V gene encodes CDR1 SGHRS and CDR2 YFSETQ. The CDR3 region is CASSGQGGSYEQYF. The DNA of the CDR3 is TGCGCCAGCAGTGGGCAGGGGGGTTCCTACGAGCAGTACTTC.

The rearrangement links TRBV2 to TRBJ1-5; D remains unclear. This CDR3 has 16 amino acids. The germline V gene encodes CDR1 SNHLY and CDR2 FYNNEI. The V gene lost 1 base and the J gene lost 2 bases, with 12 bases spanning the gap. This chain's CDR3 is CASSEGVHQGNQPQHF. Written as DNA, the CDR3 is TGTGCCAGCAGTGAAGGGGTGCACCAGGGCAATCAGCCCCAGCATTTT.

V usage is TRBV7-9 and J usage is TRBJ1-6; D is perhaps TRBD1 (5 bases). Germline V gives CDR1 SEHNR, CDR2 FQNEAQ (reference sequence). Deletions cut 4 bases from V and 7 bases from J, with 17 bases between. There are 16 residues in the CDR3. CDR3 in amino acids: CASSSLAGGENSPLHF. CDR3 coding DNA: TGTGCCAGCAGCTCGCTTGCGGGGGGAGAGAATTCACCCCTCCACTTT. Based on the CDR3 plus reference TRBV7-9 and TRBJ1-6, the full variable domain is DTGVSQNPRHKITKRGQNVTFRCDPISEHNRLYWYRQTLGQGPEFLTYFQNEAQLEKSRLLSDRFSAERPKGSFSTLEIQRTEQGDSAMYLCASSSLAGGENSPLHFGNGTRLTVT.

The chain employs TRBV12-3 or TRBV12-4 and TRBJ1-1; no clear D gene. V lost 6 bases, J lost 3 bases, and 5 bases lay in between. This CDR3 region has 11 residues. The CDR3 sequence is CASRFYTEAFF. CDR3 DNA sequence: TGTGCCAGCAGGTTCTACACTGAAGCTTTCTTT.

Notes on this clone: Other DNA variants within this sample encode the same CDR3. The genes are TRBV3-1 (or the pseudogene TRBV3-2) and TRBJ2-3, with D possibly matching TRBD2 (6 bases). V was pared by 4 bases and J by 0 bases, with 11 bases between. CDR1 LGHDT and CDR2 YNNKEL come from the germline V gene (reference sequence). The CDR3 is 15 residues long. The CDR3 region has the DNA TGTGCCAGCAGCCCTACCGGGACTAGCACAGATACGCAGTATTTT. Protein: CASSPTGTSTDTQYF.

The chain employs TRBV30 and TRBJ1-3; D not resolved. CDR3 length: 14 amino acids. V dropped 3 bases and J dropped 0 bases, with 9 bases sitting between them. Germline V gene sequence: CDR1 GTSNPN, CDR2 SVGIG (reference sequence). CDR3 loop: CAWRMSHSGNTIYF. For the CDR3, the DNA is TGTGCCTGGAGAATGAGTCACTCTGGAAACACCATATATTTT.

V and J are TRBV7-2 and TRBJ2-7; D possibly corresponds to TRBD2 (6 bases). CDR3 size: 14 residues. Germline V CDR1 and CDR2: SGHTA, FQGNSA. Trimming took off 10 bases at V and 1 base at J, with 17 bases between the two ends. Here the CDR3 reads CATMLMEGSYEQYF. The DNA for the CDR3 is TGTGCCACCATGCTTATGGAGGGATCCTACGAGCAGTACTTC. The full variable domain, rest sourced from reference TRBV7-2 and TRBJ2-7, is GAGVSQSPSNKVTEKGKDVELRCDPISGHTALYWYRQSLGQGLEFLIYFQGNSAPDKSGLPSDRFSAERTGGSVSTLTIQRTQQEDSAVYLCATMLMEGSYEQYFGPGTRLTVT.

The J gene is TRBJ2-1, the V gene TRBV7-6, with TRBD2 identical over 14 bases. This CDR3 is 15 amino acids long. Germline lookup yields CDR1 SGHVS and CDR2 FNYEAQ. J gave up 15 bases and V 0 bases, and 7 bases lay outside the gene matches. The CDR3 reads CASSLAPGLAGEVFF. The CDR3, as DNA: TGTGCCAGCAGCTTAGCGCCGGGACTAGCGGGAGAAGTGTTCTTC.

The chain recombines TRBV24-1 with TRBJ1-2; D is ambiguous. With 3 bases removed from V and 0 bases from J, the gap between germline ends came to 7 bases. Germline V gives CDR1 KGHDR, CDR2 SFDVKD. The CDR3 contains 14 residues. CDR3 coding DNA: TGTGCCACCAGTGATCAAACAGCTAACTATGGCTACACCTTC. This translates into CATSDQTANYGYTF.

The V call is TRBV30, the J call TRBJ1-2; TRBD1 matches 7 bases. This CDR3 region has 12 residues. Unmatched junction bases numbered 2, after V lost 2 bases and J lost 5 bases. Germline CDR1 is GTSNPN and CDR2 is SVGIG (reference sequence). In DNA form, the CDR3 reads TGTGCCTGGAGTCGACAGGGATATGGCTACACCTTC. Translation: CAWSRQGYGYTF. The full variable domain, its missing parts supplied by reference TRBV30 and TRBJ1-2, is SQTIHQWPATLVQPVGSPLSLECTVEGTSNPNLYWYRQAAGRGLQLLFYSVGIGQISSEVPQNLSASRPQDRQFILSSKKLLLSDSGFYLCAWSRQGYGYTFGSGTRLTVV.

This sequence joins TRBV3-1 (or the pseudogene TRBV3-2) and TRBJ1-1, with D possibly being TRBD1 (6 bases). This CDR3 has 15 residues. V lost 4 bases and J 2 bases, leaving 14 bases between the germline ends. CDR1 is LGHDT and CDR2 is YNNKEL in the germline V gene (reference sequence). CDR3 nucleotides: TGTGCCAGCAGCCCTTGGGACATATCAAACACTGAAGCTTTCTTT. Translated: CASSPWDISNTEAFF.

The chain has TRBV7-2 and TRBJ2-7, with a tentative D call TRBD2 (5 bases). The germline gives CDR1 SGHTA, CDR2 FQGNSA. Trimming shortened V by 4 bases and J by 3 bases, and 19 bases separated the two germline ends. This CDR3 region has 16 residues. The CDR3 is CASSSRTAGYLYEQYF. CDR3 nucleotide sequence: TGTGCCAGCAGCTCGCGAACCGCGGGCTACCTCTACGAGCAGTACTTC. Using reference TRBV7-2 and TRBJ2-7 for the parts outside the CDR3, the full variable domain is GAGVSQSPSNKVTEKGKDVELRCDPISGHTALYWYRQSLGQGLEFLIYFQGNSAPDKSGLPSDRFSAERTGGSVSTLTIQRTQQEDSAVYLCASSSRTAGYLYEQYFGPGTRLTVT.

This clone has only one observation. The rearrangement uses TRBV12-3 or TRBV12-4 and TRBJ1-5; D remains ambiguous. The germline V and J ends were trimmed by 6 bases and 3 bases, with 9 bases remaining between them. The CDR3 has 13 amino acids. The CDR3 nucleotides are TGTGCCAGCAGACAGCAGGACAATCAGCCCCAGCATTTT. Its protein product is CASRQQDNQPQHF.